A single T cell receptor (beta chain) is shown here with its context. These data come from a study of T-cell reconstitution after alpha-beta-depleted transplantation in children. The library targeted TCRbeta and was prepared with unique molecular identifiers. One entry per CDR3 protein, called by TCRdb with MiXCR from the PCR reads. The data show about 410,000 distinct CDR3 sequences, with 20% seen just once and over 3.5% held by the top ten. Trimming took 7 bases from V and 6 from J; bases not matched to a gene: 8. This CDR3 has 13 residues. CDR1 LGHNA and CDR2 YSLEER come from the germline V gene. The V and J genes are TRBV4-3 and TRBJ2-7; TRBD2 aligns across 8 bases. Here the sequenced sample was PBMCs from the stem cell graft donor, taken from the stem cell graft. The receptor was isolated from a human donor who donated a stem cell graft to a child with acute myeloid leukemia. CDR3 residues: CASILSGAPEQYF. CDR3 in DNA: TGCGCCAGCATCCTTAGCGGGGCCCCCGAGCAGTACTTC.